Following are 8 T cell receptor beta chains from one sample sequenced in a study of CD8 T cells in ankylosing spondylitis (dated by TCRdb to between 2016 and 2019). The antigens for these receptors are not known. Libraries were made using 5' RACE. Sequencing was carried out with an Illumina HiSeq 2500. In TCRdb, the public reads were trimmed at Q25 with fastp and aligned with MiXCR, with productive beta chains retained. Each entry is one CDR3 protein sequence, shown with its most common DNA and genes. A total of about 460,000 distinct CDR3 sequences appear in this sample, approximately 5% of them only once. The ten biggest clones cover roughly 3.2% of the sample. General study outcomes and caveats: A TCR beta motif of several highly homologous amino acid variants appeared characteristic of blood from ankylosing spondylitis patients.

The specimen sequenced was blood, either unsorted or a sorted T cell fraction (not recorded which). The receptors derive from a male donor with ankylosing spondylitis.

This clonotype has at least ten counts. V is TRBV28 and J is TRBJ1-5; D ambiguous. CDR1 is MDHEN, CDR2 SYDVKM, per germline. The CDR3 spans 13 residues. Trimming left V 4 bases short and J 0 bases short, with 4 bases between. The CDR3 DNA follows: TGTGCCAGCAGTTGGAATAGCAATCAGCCCCAGCATTTT. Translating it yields CASSWNSNQPQHF.

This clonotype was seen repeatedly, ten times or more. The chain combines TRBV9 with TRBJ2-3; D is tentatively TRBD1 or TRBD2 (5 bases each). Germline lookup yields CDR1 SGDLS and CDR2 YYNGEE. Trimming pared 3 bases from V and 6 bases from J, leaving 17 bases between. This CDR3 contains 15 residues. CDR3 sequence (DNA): TGTGCCAGCAGCGCTCACACGGGGCGGCATGATACGCAGTATTTT. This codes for CASSAHTGRHDTQYF. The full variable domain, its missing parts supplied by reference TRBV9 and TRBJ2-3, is DSGVTQTPKHLITATGQRVTLRCSPRSGDLSVYWYQQSLDQGLQFLIQYYNGEERAKGNILERFSAQQFPDLHSELNLSSLELGDSALYFCASSAHTGRHDTQYFGPGTRLTVL.

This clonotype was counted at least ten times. This chain's CDR3 is CASRAGRVTEAFF. The CDR3 DNA is TGTGCCAGCAGGGCAGGGAGGGTTACTGAAGCTTTCTTT. The gene calls are TRBV27 and TRBJ1-1; TRBD1 is a possible D gene (5 bases). V gave up 6 bases and J gave up 5 bases, with 13 bases separating them. The germline gives CDR1 MNHEY, CDR2 SMNVEV (reference sequence). The CDR3 contains 13 residues.

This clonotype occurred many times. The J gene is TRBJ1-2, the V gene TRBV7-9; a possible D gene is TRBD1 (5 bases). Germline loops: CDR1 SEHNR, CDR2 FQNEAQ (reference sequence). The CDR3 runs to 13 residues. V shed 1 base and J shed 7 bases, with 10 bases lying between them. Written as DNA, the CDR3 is TGTGCCAGCAGCTTAGGAGGGGCCGGTGGCTACACCTTC. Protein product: CASSLGGAGGYTF.

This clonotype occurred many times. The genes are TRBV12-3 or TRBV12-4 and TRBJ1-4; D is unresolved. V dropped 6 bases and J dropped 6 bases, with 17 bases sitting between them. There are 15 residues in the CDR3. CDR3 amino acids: CASRLTSRTDEKLFF. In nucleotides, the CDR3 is TGTGCCAGCAGACTAACTTCGAGGACGGATGAAAAACTGTTTTTT.

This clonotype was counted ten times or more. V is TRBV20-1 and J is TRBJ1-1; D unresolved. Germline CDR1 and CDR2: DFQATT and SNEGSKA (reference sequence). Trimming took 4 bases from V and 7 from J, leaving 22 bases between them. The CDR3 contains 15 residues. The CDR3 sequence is CSAKGSQTPRCEAFF. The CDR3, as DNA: TGCAGTGCTAAAGGGTCCCAGACGCCTCGGTGTGAAGCTTTCTTT.

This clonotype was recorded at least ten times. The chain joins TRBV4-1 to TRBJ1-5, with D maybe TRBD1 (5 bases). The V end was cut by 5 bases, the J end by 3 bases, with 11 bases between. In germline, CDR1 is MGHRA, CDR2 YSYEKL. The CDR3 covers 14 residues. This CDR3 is CASSSPGVNQPQHF. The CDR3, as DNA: TGCGCCAGCAGCAGCCCGGGGGTCAATCAGCCCCAGCATTTT.

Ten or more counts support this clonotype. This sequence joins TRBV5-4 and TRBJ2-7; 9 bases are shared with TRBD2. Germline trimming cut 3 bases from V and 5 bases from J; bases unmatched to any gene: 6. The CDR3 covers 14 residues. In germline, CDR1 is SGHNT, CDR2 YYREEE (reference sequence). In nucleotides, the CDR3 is TGTGCCAGCAGCTGGTTAGCGGGAGATAACGAGCAGTACTTC. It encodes CASSWLAGDNEQYF.